The clone carrying this T cell receptor (beta chain) was seen only a few times. Its antigen is as yet unknown. This sample was included in a study of cytomegalovirus exposure and HLA in healthy donors. Study-wide findings and caveats: Within an earlier analysis, most TCR beta V segments proved productive either about 87% or about 30% of the time. The analysis excluded some indistinguishable V segments, including TRBV6-2 and TRBV6-3. Across HLA loci, a later analysis found differing TCR association rates, with DRB1 most and HLA-C fewest.

It was with 60 Vbeta and 13 Jbeta primers that the PCR ran. The repertoire was sequenced with immunoSEQ multiplex PCR; TCRdb's copy has only in-frame clones and lacks some. The sample records about 200,000 clones, about four fifths being singletons. Trimming removed 5 bases from V and 5 bases from J, with 6 bases in between. The CDR3 extends over 12 amino acids. The V gene's germline CDR1 is MNHEY and CDR2 SMNVEV (reference sequence). The source of this sequence is a man aged 18 to 30 in good health and CMV-seronegative. Sequenced: PBMCs. The V call is TRBV27, the J call TRBJ2-2; a weak D match, TRBD2 (5 bases). The CDR3 loop is CASSRGTGELFF. The CDR3, as DNA: TGTGCCAGCAGTCGGGGAACCGGGGAGCTGTTTTTT.